This TCR beta chain was sequenced during a study of molecular identifiers for immune sequencing clone quantification. Study-wide background: In replicates, RNA taken from about 20,000 or 100,000 naive CD8 cells was divided five ways, and four portions underwent sequencing.

TCRdb re-called the PCR reads through MiXCR, storing one row per CDR3 protein. The sample contains over 600,000 distinct CDR3 sequences, 15% to 20% of which appear only once. This clonotype has only a few counts. V lost 5 bases to trimming and J lost 4 bases, with 15 bases between them. The germline CDR1 and CDR2 sequences are SGHVS and FNYEAQ. CDR3 length equals 14 residues. This receptor was identified in a human donor in good health. Some libraries in this study had Jurkat cell RNA spiked in. The chain employs TRBV7-6 and TRBJ2-7, with no clear D. Sequenced input: naive CD8+ T cells from blood, with Jurkat cell RNA spiked in. Subset described: FACS-sorted CD8+CD4-CCR7+CD45RA+ naive T cells. The DNA of the CDR3 is TGTGCCAGCAGCCCGCGGACGGATGGATACGAGCAGTACTTC. Its translation: CASSPRTDGYEQYF.